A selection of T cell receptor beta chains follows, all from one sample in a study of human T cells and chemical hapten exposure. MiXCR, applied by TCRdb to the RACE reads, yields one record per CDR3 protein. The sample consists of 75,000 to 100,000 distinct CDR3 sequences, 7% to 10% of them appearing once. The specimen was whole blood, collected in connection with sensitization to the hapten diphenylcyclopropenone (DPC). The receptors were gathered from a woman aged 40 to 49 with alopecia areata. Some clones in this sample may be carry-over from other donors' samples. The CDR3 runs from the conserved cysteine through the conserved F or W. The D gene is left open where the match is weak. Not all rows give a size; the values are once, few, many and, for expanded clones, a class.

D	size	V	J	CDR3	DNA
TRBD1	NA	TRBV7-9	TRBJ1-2	CASSQGQGGSGYTF	TGTGCCAGCAGCCAGGGACAGGGAGGCAGTGGCTACACCTTC
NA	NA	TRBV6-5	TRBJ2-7	CASSRTLNYEQYF	TGTGCCAGCAGTCGGACCCTGAACTACGAGCAGTACTTC
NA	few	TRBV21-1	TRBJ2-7	CASSLSPRRNEQYF	TGTGCCAGCAGCCTAAGCCCACGGAGAAACGAGCAGTACTTC
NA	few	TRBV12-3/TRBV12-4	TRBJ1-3	CASSLMVSGNTIYF	TGTGCCAGCAGTTTGATGGTCTCTGGAAACACCATATATTTT
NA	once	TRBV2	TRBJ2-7	CASGRDGSYYEQYF	TGTGCCAGCGGGCGGGACGGAAGCTACTACGAGCAGTACTTC
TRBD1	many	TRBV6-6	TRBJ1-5	CASSSTGGGQPQHF	TGTGCCAGCAGTTCAACAGGGGGCGGACAGCCCCAGCATTTT
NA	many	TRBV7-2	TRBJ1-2	CASSFGRNYYGYTF	TGTGCCAGCAGCTTTGGCAGAAACTACTATGGCTACACCTTC
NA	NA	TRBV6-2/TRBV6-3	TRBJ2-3	CASSYSFLLTDTQYF	TGTGCCAGCAGTTACTCGTTCTTACTCACAGATACGCAGTATTTT
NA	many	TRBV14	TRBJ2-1	CASSLLGSFRNEQFF	TGTGCCAGCAGCTTGCTGGGTAGTTTTAGGAATGAGCAGTTCTTC
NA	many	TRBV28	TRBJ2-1	CASSLWPVNNEQFF	TGTGCCAGCAGTTTATGGCCCGTAAACAATGAGCAGTTCTTC
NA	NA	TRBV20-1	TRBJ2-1	CSARVRYNEQFF	TGCAGTGCTAGAGTCAGATACAATGAGCAGTTCTTC
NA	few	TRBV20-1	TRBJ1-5	CSARDLKGLRGSYSNQPQHF	TGCAGTGCTAGAGATCTAAAGGGACTTCGGGGATCCTATAGCAATCAGCCCCAGCATTTT
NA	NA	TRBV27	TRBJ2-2	CASSPGRIPVGELFF	TGTGCCAGCAGTCCGGGACGTATCCCGGTCGGGGAGCTGTTTTTT
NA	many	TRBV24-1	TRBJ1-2	CATSDFSGERGYGYTF	TGTGCCACCAGTGATTTCTCCGGGGAGAGAGGCTATGGCTACACCTTC
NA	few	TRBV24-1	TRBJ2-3	CATSETKRGTDTQYF	TGTGCCACCAGTGAAACGAAAAGAGGCACAGATACGCAGTATTTT
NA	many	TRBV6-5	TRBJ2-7	CASRGPRGQYF	TGTGCCAGCAGAGGACCCCGTGGGCAGTACTTC
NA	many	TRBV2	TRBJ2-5	CASYQGGETQYF	TGTGCCAGCTATCAGGGAGGAGAGACCCAGTACTTC
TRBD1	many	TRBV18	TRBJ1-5	CASSPGQGANQPQHF	TGTGCCAGCTCACCTGGTCAGGGGGCCAATCAGCCCCAGCATTTT
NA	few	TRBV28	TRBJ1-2	CASHRQPYGYTF	TGTGCCAGCCACAGGCAACCCTATGGCTACACCTTC
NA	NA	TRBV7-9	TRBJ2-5	CASSATVGGETQYF	TGTGCCAGCAGCGCAACAGTTGGAGGAGAGACCCAGTACTTC
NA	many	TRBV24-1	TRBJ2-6	CATSAPSGANVLTF	TGTGCCACCAGTGCCCCCTCTGGGGCCAACGTCCTGACTTTC
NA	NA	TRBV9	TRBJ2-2	CASSPSGRTNTGELFF	TGTGCCAGCAGCCCCTCGGGGCGAACGAACACCGGGGAGCTGTTTTTT
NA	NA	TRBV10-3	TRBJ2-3	CAISTSGTSTDTQYF	TGTGCCATCAGTACATCAGGGACTAGCACAGATACGCAGTATTTT
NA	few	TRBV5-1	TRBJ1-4	CASRDLLNEKLFF	TGCGCCAGCCGGGACCTCCTTAATGAAAAACTGTTTTTT
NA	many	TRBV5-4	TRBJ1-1	CASSSPGAPEAFF	TGTGCCAGCAGCTCTCCGGGAGCGCCTGAAGCTTTCTTT
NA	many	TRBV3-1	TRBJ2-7	CASGSRTGEQYF	TGTGCCAGCGGGTCACGAACAGGAGAGCAGTACTTC
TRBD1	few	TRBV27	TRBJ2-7	CASSLSWDRLSYEQYF	TGTGCCAGCAGTTTATCGTGGGACAGACTATCCTACGAGCAGTACTTC
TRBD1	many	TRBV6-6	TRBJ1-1	CASSSWTGTTEAFF	TGTGCCAGCAGTTCCTGGACAGGTACCACTGAAGCTTTCTTT
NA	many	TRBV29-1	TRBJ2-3	CSVDSPPGADTQYF	TGCAGCGTTGACTCTCCACCGGGCGCAGATACGCAGTATTTT
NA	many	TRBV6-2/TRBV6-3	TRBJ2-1	CASRRPGGGGSNEQFF	TGTGCCAGCAGACGCCCAGGGGGAGGTGGGTCAAATGAGCAGTTCTTC
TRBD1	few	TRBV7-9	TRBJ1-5	CASSTGTDSNQPQHF	TGTGCCAGCAGCACCGGGACAGATAGCAATCAGCCCCAGCATTTT
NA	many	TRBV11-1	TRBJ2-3	CASSFTRVTDTQYF	TGTGCCAGCAGCTTTACCAGGGTCACAGATACGCAGTATTTT
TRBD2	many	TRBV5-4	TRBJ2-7	CASSRPPGTSAYEQYF	TGTGCCAGCAGCAGACCCCCCGGGACTAGCGCTTACGAGCAGTACTTC
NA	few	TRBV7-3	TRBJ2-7	CASRPMGASHEQYF	TGTGCCAGCAGACCCATGGGGGCGTCCCACGAGCAGTACTTC
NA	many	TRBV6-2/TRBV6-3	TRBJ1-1	CASSYPSGSKAWNTEAFF	TGTGCCAGCAGTTACCCATCCGGTTCAAAAGCCTGGAACACTGAAGCTTTCTTT
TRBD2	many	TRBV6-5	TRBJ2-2	CASNSGSAGELFF	TGTGCCAGCAACAGCGGGAGCGCCGGGGAGCTGTTTTTT